This TCR beta chain is from a study of blood T cells in healthy people across ages. Study-wide results and limits: Estimates of total diversity, which came from one million sequenced T cells, were considered to be underestimates.

This clonotype was seen a few times. The antigen remains unidentified. Alongside a J-beta primer mix, a sample-barcoded 5' primer served in a second PCR lasting about 7 to 12 cycles. TCRdb re-called the 5' RACE reads through MiXCR, storing one row per CDR3 protein. The sample lists about 670,000 distinct CDR3 sequences, roughly 41% occurring once. The CDR3 length is 14 residues. The TCR sequence derives from a man older than 75 in good health. Specimen: blood. The chain combines TRBV12-3 or TRBV12-4 with TRBJ2-5, with D possibly TRBD1 on 5 matching bases. The tail of the sequence fits TRBJ2-7 better, so the J call may be wrong. DNA for the CDR3: TGTGCCAGCAGTTTCCAGGGAACCTCAAGCGAGCAGTACTTC. This sequence encodes CASSFQGTSSEQYF.